The 26 T cell receptor beta chains given below trace back to one sample, sequenced in a study of T cells in narcolepsy. Using immunoSEQ multiplex PCR, the repertoire was profiled, and TCRdb retains in-frame clones only, with some absent. This table has under 40,000 clones, approximately 84% appearing once. Sequencing was carried out using CD45RA- memory CD4+ T cells from PBMCs. These receptors all stem from a human donor with narcolepsy.

This chain connects TRBV19 to TRBJ1-3; 7 bases are a match to TRBD1. Germline-derived CDR1 and CDR2 are LNHDA and SQIVND (reference sequence). The CDR3 extends over 15 amino acids. The V and J ends lost 3 bases and 0 bases, in that order; junction bases with no gene match: 2. This CDR3 reads CASSMGTVSGNTIYF. DNA for the CDR3: TGTGCCAGTAGTATGGGGACAGTCTCTGGAAACACCATATATTTT.

This clone has more than one count but fewer than ten. CDR3: CASSPDRDRDAFF. The CDR3 region has the DNA TGTGCCAGCTCACCGGACCGGGACAGGGATGCTTTCTTT. The rearrangement uses TRBV18 and TRBJ1-1; 9 positions match TRBD1. V shed 3 bases, J shed 11 bases, and the junction held 7 bases outside the gene matches. Per the germline V gene, CDR1 is KGHSH and CDR2 is LQKENI. CDR3 length equals 13 residues.

The V call is TRBV5-6, the J call TRBJ2-1; the match to TRBD2 covers 14 bases. The germline CDR1 and CDR2 sequences are SGHDT and YYEEEE. V lost 5 bases, J lost 3 bases, and 10 bases stayed unmatched. The CDR3 loop spans 18 amino acids. CDR3 in amino acids: CASRWTSGGPAFYNEQFF. CDR3 sequence (DNA): TGTGCCAGCAGGTGGACTAGCGGGGGGCCGGCCTTCTACAATGAGCAGTTCTTC.

The chain combines TRBV11-2 with TRBJ1-1, with D perhaps TRBD1 (5 bases). V gave up 1 base and J gave up 4 bases, with 10 bases separating them. CDR1 and CDR2 from the germline V gene are SGHAT and FQNNGV. This CDR3 is built from 14 residues. The CDR3 DNA sequence: TGTGCCAGCAGCTTAGGAGGGGTTGGCACTGAAGCTTTCTTT. It codes for CASSLGGVGTEAFF.

This clone was observed a few times. The chain combines TRBV10-3 with TRBJ2-2; a possible D gene is TRBD2 (6 bases). The CDR3 is 14 residues long. The germline V gene encodes CDR1 ENHRY and CDR2 SYGVKD. V was shortened by 8 bases and J by 2 bases, with 12 bases between the two germline ends. CDR3 region: CAIGGLSNTGELFF. The CDR3 region has the DNA TGTGCCATCGGGGGACTGAGTAACACCGGGGAGCTGTTTTTT.

The V call is TRBV27, the J call TRBJ1-2; no reliable D call. V was shortened by 4 bases and J by 8 bases, with 11 bases between the two germline ends. This CDR3 is 12 amino acids long. CDR1 and CDR2 from the germline V gene are MNHEY and SMNVEV (reference sequence). CDR3 amino acids: CASSSAVGGYTF. CDR3 bases: TGTGCCAGCAGTTCGGCGGTCGGGGGCTACACCTTC.

This rearrangement joins TRBV2 to TRBJ1-2; TRBD1 agrees at 8 bases. Trimming cost V 5 bases and J 8 bases; bases outside gene matches: 13. The CDR3 length is 15 residues. Germline V CDR1 and CDR2: SNHLY, FYNNEI. The CDR3 DNA reads TGTGCCAGCAGTCGGACATCCGGGACAGGCATCGGCTACACCTTC. This translates into CASSRTSGTGIGYTF.

This chain connects TRBV6-4 to TRBJ2-1; D gene uncertain. V lost 0 bases, J lost 6 bases, and 15 bases lay in between. The germline CDR1 and CDR2 sequences are MRHNA and SNTAGT. The length of the CDR3 is 16 residues. The CDR3 protein is CASSDSPAPPGNEQFF. The CDR3 DNA reads as TGTGCCAGCAGTGACTCTCCGGCTCCTCCTGGCAATGAGCAGTTCTTC.

V usage is TRBV7-2 and J usage is TRBJ1-5, with 8 bases matching TRBD1. After removal of 0 bases from V and 4 bases from J, the junction contained 8 bases not matched to a gene. The CDR3 totals 17 residues. Germline-derived CDR1 and CDR2 are SGHTA and FQGNSA. The CDR3 nucleotides read TGTGCCAGCAGCTTAGCGGGCGACAGGGGAGGGAATCAGCCCCAGCATTTT. Its protein is CASSLAGDRGGNQPQHF.

This clone has only one observation. The V gene is TRBV27, the J gene TRBJ2-6; TRBD1 matches at 8 bases. V lost 7 bases, J lost 2 bases, and 10 bases stayed unmatched. The CDR3 length is 17 residues. The germline CDR1 and CDR2 sequences are MNHEY and SMNVEV (reference sequence). CDR3 in amino acids: CASNSGQGTTGANVLTF. The CDR3 coding sequence is TGTGCCAGCAACTCCGGACAGGGTACTACTGGGGCCAACGTCCTGACTTTC.

The chain recombines TRBV11-1 with TRBJ1-1, with D unresolved. The V end was cut by 5 bases, the J end by 4 bases, with 11 bases between. The CDR3 is 13 amino acids. CDR1 SGHAT and CDR2 FQDESV come from the germline V gene (reference sequence). In DNA form, the CDR3 reads TGTGCCAGCAGCCGGCAAAGTGGCACTGAAGCTTTCTTT. This translates into CASSRQSGTEAFF.

This clone has just one count. The rearrangement joins TRBV2 to TRBJ2-4; D gene uncertain. V dropped 6 bases and J dropped 8 bases, with 11 bases sitting between them. Germline assignment: CDR1 SNHLY and CDR2 FYNNEI. The CDR3 consists of 12 residues. The CDR3 protein is CASRQEEDIQYF. In DNA form, the CDR3 reads TGTGCCAGCAGGCAGGAAGAGGACATTCAGTACTTC.

This clone was observed a few times. The chain is built from TRBV11-2 and TRBJ2-7; the D is unclear. Trimming stripped 4 bases from V and 2 bases from J, with 9 bases between. The CDR3 length is 13 residues. The V gene's germline CDR1 is SGHAT and CDR2 FQNNGV. The CDR3 region has the DNA TGTGCCAGCAGCTCCTCCTCCACCTACGAGCAGTACTTC. Amino acids: CASSSSSTYEQYF.

The V and J genes are TRBV6-1 and TRBJ1-2; no firm D call. The germline V gene encodes CDR1 MNHNS and CDR2 SASEGT. This CDR3 is built from 14 residues. V was clipped by 3 bases and J by 4 bases, with 12 bases between them. CDR3 loop: CASSDWGYGYGYTF. In nucleotides, the CDR3 is TGTGCCAGCAGTGACTGGGGATACGGCTATGGCTACACCTTC.

The CDR3 sequence: CASSPLRYEQYV. The CDR3, as DNA: TGTGCCAGCAGCCCTCTCAGGTACGAGCAGTACGTC. The gene calls are TRBV11-2 and TRBJ2-7; unclear D gene. V dropped 5 bases and J dropped 4 bases, with 9 bases sitting between them. There are 12 residues in the CDR3. Germline values: CDR1 SGHAT, CDR2 FQNNGV.

This chain links TRBV7-9 with TRBJ1-2; 9 nucleotides align to TRBD1. The CDR3 has 18 amino acids. V lost 6 bases, J lost 4 bases, and 18 bases stayed unmatched. Germline CDR1 SEHNR, CDR2 FQNEAQ (reference sequence). CDR3 nucleotide sequence: TGTGCCAGCAGTCGAAGACAGGGGGTCCGTGCGGAAGCCTATGGCTACACCTTC. Its protein product is CASSRRQGVRAEAYGYTF. Complete variable domain (other parts from reference TRBV7-9 and TRBJ1-2): DTGVSQNPRHKITKRGQNVTFRCDPISEHNRLYWYRQTLGQGPEFLTYFQNEAQLEKSRLLSDRFSAERPKGSFSTLEIQRTEQGDSAMYLCASSRRQGVRAEAYGYTFGSGTRLTVV.

This chain connects TRBV9 to TRBJ2-6; TRBD1 matches 7 bases. The J segment lost 0 bases and the V segment lost 3 bases, leaving 6 bases of the junction unmatched. The CDR3 has 17 amino acids. CDR1 and CDR2 from the germline V gene are SGDLS and YYNGEE. Here the CDR3 DNA reads TGTGCCAGCAGCGACCGACAGGGAAGCTCTGGGGCCAACGTCCTGACTTTC. This sequence encodes CASSDRQGSSGANVLTF.

V usage is TRBV19 and J usage is TRBJ1-2; D is possibly TRBD1 (6 bases). The CDR3 length is 11 residues. Germline V gives CDR1 LNHDA, CDR2 SQIVND (reference sequence). Trimming removed 6 bases at V and 8 bases at J, with 10 bases between. The CDR3 is CASSLDRGYTF. CDR3 sequence (DNA): TGTGCCAGTAGCCTAGACAGGGGCTACACCTTC.

This clone was picked up a small number of times. This rearrangement joins TRBV7-6 to TRBJ2-3, with D hard to call. V lost 7 bases and J lost 0, with 14 bases in between. The length of the CDR3 is 15 residues. Germline CDR1 and CDR2: SGHVS and FNYEAQ. In DNA form, the CDR3 reads TGTGCCAGCATCCCCTCTCAGGAAAGCACAGATACGCAGTATTTT. Translated: CASIPSQESTDTQYF.

The gene calls are TRBV5-1 and TRBJ2-5; 8 nucleotides line up with TRBD1. V was pared by 0 bases and J by 5 bases, with 6 bases of the junction left unmatched. Looked up from germline, CDR1 is SGHRS and CDR2 is YFSETQ. This CDR3 has 15 residues. As DNA, the CDR3 is TGCGCCAGCAGCTTGGCGGGACAGGTGGATGAGACCCAGTACTTC. Residues: CASSLAGQVDETQYF.

V and J are TRBV4-2 and TRBJ2-5; D might be TRBD1 or TRBD2, each matching 5 bases. The V gene's germline CDR1 is LGHNA and CDR2 YNFKEQ. The CDR3 has 16 residues. Trimming left V 0 bases short and J 1 base short, with 12 bases between. CDR3 sequence reads: CASSQESRGPQETQYF. As DNA, the CDR3 is TGTGCCAGCAGCCAAGAGTCGAGGGGTCCCCAAGAGACCCAGTACTTC.

The chain couples TRBV9 to TRBJ1-2; D gene uncertain. This CDR3 is 13 amino acids long. Germline CDR1 and CDR2: SGDLS and YYNGEE. The V end lost 4 bases, the J end lost 2 bases, and 9 bases lay between the germline ends. The CDR3 region has the DNA TGTGCCAGCAGCCAGGACCCCAACTATGGCTACACCTTC. Amino acids: CASSQDPNYGYTF.

The V and J genes are TRBV4-2 and TRBJ1-3; TRBD1 aligns across 7 bases. This CDR3 is 16 amino acids long. Germline lookup yields CDR1 LGHNA and CDR2 YNFKEQ. The V and J ends lost 4 bases and 8 bases, in that order; junction bases with no gene match: 14. The CDR3 region is CASSRPEQGTPYTIYF. In DNA form, the CDR3 reads TGTGCCAGCAGCCGCCCGGAACAGGGGACCCCGTACACCATATATTTT.

As to this clone: One end of the junction is discordant with germline, which a read error may explain. V gene TRBV7-9 combines with J gene TRBJ2-7; tentative D call: TRBD2 (5 bases). The germline CDR1 and CDR2 sequences are SEHNR and FQNEAQ (reference sequence). The CDR3 contains 13 residues. CDR3 coding DNA: TGTGCCAGCAGCGCACAGTCGGGCTCCGTGGAGGACTTC. Protein product: CASSAQSGSVEDF.

The chain links TRBV7-2 to TRBJ2-6; 8 bases align to TRBD1. CDR1 and CDR2 from the germline V gene are SGHTA and FQGNSA. The CDR3 is made up of 16 amino acids. V was pared by 0 bases and J by 2 bases, with 0 bases of the junction left unmatched. The CDR3 region is CASSLATGAGANVLTF. DNA of the CDR3: TGTGCCAGCAGCTTAGCGACAGGGGCTGGGGCCAACGTCCTGACTTTC.

The rearrangement uses TRBV4-3 and TRBJ1-6, with D possibly matching TRBD1 (5 bases). The V end was cut by 0 bases, the J end by 0 bases, with 9 bases between. Germline-derived CDR1 and CDR2 are LGHNA and YSLEER. The CDR3 extends over 17 amino acids. The CDR3 DNA is TGCGCCAGCAGCCAAGACCAGGGTAGCTCCTATAATTCACCCCTCCACTTT. Translation: CASSQDQGSSYNSPLHF.